The 18 T cell receptor beta chains given below trace back to one sample, sequenced in a study of OX40 agonist ivuxolimab in advanced cancers. Sequencing was performed with immunoSEQ multiplex PCR; in TCRdb, only in-frame clones are kept and a portion is missing. The repertoire holds about 70,000 clones, with 86% as singletons. Specimen: CD4+ or CD8+ T cells sorted from blood, collected in a trial of the OX40 agonist ivuxolimab. The receptors shown here come from an adult with an advanced solid tumor such as melanoma, head and neck, liver or kidney cancer.

This clone showed up just a few times. This chain links TRBV7-2 with TRBJ2-4, with D possibly matching TRBD2 (5 bases). V lost 3 bases to trimming and J lost 7 bases, with 13 bases between them. The CDR3 covers 14 residues. The germline gives CDR1 SGHTA, CDR2 FQGNSA. For the CDR3, the DNA is TGTGCCAGCAGCTTTTACGGGGATGTGAACATTCAGTACTTC. Protein product: CASSFYGDVNIQYF. Supplemented by reference TRBV7-2 and TRBJ2-4, the full variable domain reads GAGVSQSPSNKVTEKGKDVELRCDPISGHTALYWYRQSLGQGLEFLIYFQGNSAPDKSGLPSDRFSAERTGGSVSTLTIQRTQQEDSAVYLCASSFYGDVNIQYFGAGTRLSVL.

The chain is built from TRBV19 and TRBJ2-2, with D unresolved. The CDR3 consists of 13 residues. Trimming stripped 7 bases from V and 6 bases from J, with 12 bases between. The V gene's germline CDR1 is LNHDA and CDR2 SQIVND (reference sequence). The CDR3 DNA reads as TGTGCCAGTATGGCTCGCGACGCCGGGGAGCTGTTTTTT. Translation: CASMARDAGELFF.

This sequence joins TRBV6-5 and TRBJ1-4; 10 bases match TRBD1. Trimming at V came to 6 bases and at J to 8 bases, leaving 6 bases not matched to a gene. The CDR3 is 14 residues long. Germline CDR1 MNHEY, CDR2 SVGAGI. DNA of the CDR3: TGTGCCAGCAGACGGGGACAGGGGAGAGAAAAACTGTTTTTT. As protein: CASRRGQGREKLFF.

This clone was found a few times. The chain uses TRBV7-2 and TRBJ1-5; no clear D gene. Germline CDR1 reads SGHTA; CDR2 reads FQGNSA. V gave up 2 bases and J gave up 4 bases, with 3 bases separating them. The CDR3 length is 12 residues. CDR3 sequence reads: CASSLNNQPQHF. The CDR3, as DNA: TGTGCCAGCAGCTTAAATAATCAGCCCCAGCATTTT. The whole variable domain, remainder taken from reference TRBV7-2 and TRBJ1-5, is GAGVSQSPSNKVTEKGKDVELRCDPISGHTALYWYRQSLGQGLEFLIYFQGNSAPDKSGLPSDRFSAERTGGSVSTLTIQRTQQEDSAVYLCASSLNNQPQHFGDGTRLSIL.

This clone was detected only a few times. J is TRBJ1-6 and V is TRBV11-3; D uncertain. V was shortened by 3 bases and J by 7 bases, with 7 bases between the two germline ends. The CDR3 is 13 residues long. Germline V gene data show CDR1 as SGHNT and CDR2 as YENEEA. As DNA, the CDR3 is TGTGCCAGCAGCTTTAGGGAAAATTCACCCCTCCACTTT. Translation gives CASSFRENSPLHF.

This chain links TRBV28 with TRBJ2-1; 7 bases line up with TRBD1. CDR1 and CDR2 from the germline V gene are MDHEN and SYDVKM. The CDR3 extends over 13 amino acids. Trimming at V came to 2 bases and at J to 7 bases, leaving 2 bases not matched to a gene. In nucleotides, the CDR3 is TGTGCCAGCAGTTTAGGGACAGCTAATGAGCAGTTCTTC. Protein product: CASSLGTANEQFF.

The chain recombines TRBV15 with TRBJ2-2, with a tentative D call TRBD1 (6 bases). Germline-derived CDR1 and CDR2 are LNHNV and YYDKDF (reference sequence). Between the trimmed V and J ends, which lost 8 bases and 4 bases, there was a span of 11 bases. The CDR3 covers 13 residues. CDR3 in DNA: TGTGCCACCGGGGAAGGGGGCACCGGGGAGCTGTTTTTT. Encoded protein: CATGEGGTGELFF.

This clone was seen just once. The J gene is TRBJ1-5, the V gene TRBV19, with a possible D match to TRBD1 (5 bases). This CDR3 contains 15 residues. Trimming took 4 bases from V and 6 from J, leaving 16 bases between them. CDR1 LNHDA and CDR2 SQIVND come from the germline V gene (reference sequence). This CDR3 is CASSSLGGESQPQHF. CDR3 nucleotide sequence: TGTGCCAGTAGTAGCCTCGGGGGGGAAAGTCAGCCCCAGCATTTT.

On this clone itself: Different DNA sequences within this sample yield the same CDR3. V gene TRBV5-6 combines with J gene TRBJ2-2; D assignment may be TRBD1 or TRBD2 (6 bases each). The CDR3 runs 15 residues. V was pared by 2 bases and J by 5 bases, with 13 bases between. CDR1 and CDR2 (germline): SGHDT, YYEEEE. The CDR3 coding sequence is TGTGCCAGCAGCTTTTGGGGGGCTGGGACCGGGGAGCTGTTTTTT. Translating it yields CASSFWGAGTGELFF.

This clone was observed once. The chain couples TRBV5-1 to TRBJ1-2; 10 positions agree with TRBD1. The CDR3 is 15 amino acids. Germline CDR1 SGHRS, CDR2 YFSETQ. With 0 bases clipped from V and 6 bases from J, the junction kept 5 bases outside the gene matches. The CDR3 loop reads CASSLEGTGVDGYTF. The CDR3 bases are TGCGCCAGCAGCTTGGAGGGGACAGGGGTGGATGGCTACACCTTC.

The rearrangement joins TRBV10-3 to TRBJ1-5, with a possible D match to TRBD1 (5 bases). There are 15 residues in the CDR3. Germline V gene sequence: CDR1 ENHRY, CDR2 SYGVKD. Trimming left V 0 bases short and J 6 bases short, with 12 bases between. CDR3 nucleotide sequence: TGTGCCATCAGTGAGTCGAGGGGAGTTGGTCAGCCCCAGCATTTT. Its protein product is CAISESRGVGQPQHF.

The chain uses TRBV11-2 and TRBJ1-1; TRBD1 agrees at 10 bases. The CDR3 is 15 residues long. Germline V gene sequence: CDR1 SGHAT, CDR2 FQNNGV. After removal of 5 bases from V and 6 bases from J, the junction contained 9 bases not matched to a gene. CDR3 DNA sequence: TGTGCCAGCAGCCAGACAGGGGGCGGAGAGGCTGAAGCTTTCTTT. It is translated as CASSQTGGGEAEAFF.

V usage is TRBV7-3 and J usage is TRBJ1-2; D unclear. Per the germline V gene, CDR1 is SGHTA and CDR2 is FQGTGA. The length of the CDR3 is 16 residues. The ends were cut back, 2 bases at V and 0 bases at J, with 13 bases in the middle. The CDR3 spells CASSLQGQATNYGYTF. The DNA of the CDR3 is TGTGCCAGCAGCTTACAAGGCCAGGCGACTAACTATGGCTACACCTTC. Together with reference TRBV7-3 and TRBJ1-2, the CDR3 gives the full variable domain: GAGVSQTPSNKVTEKGKYVELRCDPISGHTALYWYRQSLGQGPEFLIYFQGTGAADDSGLPNDRFFAVRPEGSVSTLKIQRTERGDSAVYLCASSLQGQATNYGYTFGSGTRLTVV.

The V call is TRBV11-2, the J call TRBJ1-1; D uncertain. CDR1 and CDR2 (germline): SGHAT, FQNNGV. The CDR3 consists of 12 residues. The ends were cut back, 1 base at V and 10 bases at J, with 10 bases in the middle. The CDR3 spells CASSLVSVGAFF. The CDR3 region has the DNA TGTGCCAGCAGCTTAGTGTCGGTTGGAGCTTTCTTT. Looking up the rest from reference TRBV11-2 and TRBJ1-1 gives the full variable domain: EAGVAQSPRYKIIEKRQSVAFWCNPISGHATLYWYQQILGQGPKLLIQFQNNGVVDDSQLPKDRFSAERLKGVDSTLKIQPAKLEDSAVYLCASSLVSVGAFFGQGTRLTVV.

The V and J genes are TRBV30 and TRBJ1-5, with D possibly matching TRBD1 (6 bases). The CDR3 extends over 13 amino acids. Looked up from germline, CDR1 is GTSNPN and CDR2 is SVGIG (reference sequence). V was trimmed by 4 bases and J by 5 bases, leaving 12 bases between them. Here the CDR3 reads CAWKGQPHQPQHF. The CDR3, as DNA: TGTGCCTGGAAAGGACAGCCTCATCAGCCCCAGCATTTT. The full variable domain, completed using reference TRBV30 and TRBJ1-5, is SQTIHQWPATLVQPVGSPLSLECTVEGTSNPNLYWYRQAAGRGLQLLFYSVGIGQISSEVPQNLSASRPQDRQFILSSKKLLLSDSGFYLCAWKGQPHQPQHFGDGTRLSIL.

This clone showed up just once. The chain uses TRBV2 and TRBJ2-7; the D call may be TRBD1 or TRBD2 (5 bases each). This CDR3 region has 11 residues. Germline loops: CDR1 SNHLY, CDR2 FYNNEI. V was cut by 5 bases and J by 7 bases, with 9 bases left in between. The CDR3 region has the DNA TGTGCCAGCAGTCGGGACGGGGAGCAGTACTTC. This gives the protein CASSRDGEQYF.

The J gene is TRBJ2-1, the V gene TRBV5-8, with D possibly being TRBD2 (6 bases). This CDR3 has 12 amino acids. The germline V gene has CDR1 SGHTS and CDR2 YDEGEE. The germline V and J ends were trimmed by 4 bases and 9 bases, with 11 bases remaining between them. The CDR3 DNA sequence: TGTGCCAGCAGCCGGACGGAGGGTGAGCAGTTCTTC. Its protein product is CASSRTEGEQFF. The full variable domain, rest sourced from reference TRBV5-8 and TRBJ2-1, is EAGVTQSPTHLIKTRGQQATLRCSPISGHTSVYWYQQALGLGLQFLLWYDEGEERNRGNFPPRFSGRQFPNYSSELNVNALELEDSALYLCASSRTEGEQFFGPGTRLTVL.

The rearrangement joins TRBV5-1 to TRBJ1-3; no firm D call. V dropped 1 base and J dropped 0 bases, with 8 bases sitting between them. Germline-derived CDR1 and CDR2 are SGHRS and YFSETQ. The CDR3 extends over 15 amino acids. CDR3 residues: CASSLSLVSGNTIYF. The CDR3 DNA reads TGCGCCAGCAGCTTGTCTCTGGTCTCTGGAAACACCATATATTTT. Drawing the rest from reference TRBV5-1 and TRBJ1-3, the complete variable domain is KAGVTQTPRYLIKTRGQQVTLSCSPISGHRSVSWYQQTPGQGLQFLFEYFSETQRNKGNFPGRFSGRQFSNSRSEMNVSTLELGDSALYLCASSLSLVSGNTIYFGEGSWLTVV.